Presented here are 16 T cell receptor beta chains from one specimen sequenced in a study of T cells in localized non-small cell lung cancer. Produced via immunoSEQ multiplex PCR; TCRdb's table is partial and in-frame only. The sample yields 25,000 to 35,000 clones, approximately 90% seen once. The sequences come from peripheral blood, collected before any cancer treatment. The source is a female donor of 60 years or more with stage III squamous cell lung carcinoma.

This chain's CDR3 is CSASVYNEQFF. CDR3 DNA sequence: TGCAGTGCTTCTGTATACAATGAGCAGTTCTTC. The chain employs TRBV20-1 and TRBJ2-1; D unclear. Trimming removed 5 bases at V and 4 bases at J, with 6 bases between. The CDR3 is made up of 11 amino acids. CDR1 and CDR2 (germline): DFQATT, SNEGSKA (reference sequence).

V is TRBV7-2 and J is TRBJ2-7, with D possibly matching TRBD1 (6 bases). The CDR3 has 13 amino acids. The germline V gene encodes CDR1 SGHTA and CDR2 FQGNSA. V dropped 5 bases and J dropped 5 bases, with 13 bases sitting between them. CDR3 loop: CASSRARDNEQYF. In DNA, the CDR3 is TGTGCCAGCAGCCGGGCCCGGGACAACGAGCAGTACTTC. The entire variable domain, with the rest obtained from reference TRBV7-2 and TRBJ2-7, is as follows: GAGVSQSPSNKVTEKGKDVELRCDPISGHTALYWYRQSLGQGLEFLIYFQGNSAPDKSGLPSDRFSAERTGGSVSTLTIQRTQQEDSAVYLCASSRARDNEQYFGPGTRLTVT.

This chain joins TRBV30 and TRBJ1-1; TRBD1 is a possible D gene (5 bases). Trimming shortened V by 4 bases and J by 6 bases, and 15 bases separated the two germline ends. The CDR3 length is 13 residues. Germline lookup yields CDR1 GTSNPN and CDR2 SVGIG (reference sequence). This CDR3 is CAWTMGQRAEAFF. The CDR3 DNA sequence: TGTGCCTGGACCATGGGGCAAAGAGCTGAAGCTTTCTTT.

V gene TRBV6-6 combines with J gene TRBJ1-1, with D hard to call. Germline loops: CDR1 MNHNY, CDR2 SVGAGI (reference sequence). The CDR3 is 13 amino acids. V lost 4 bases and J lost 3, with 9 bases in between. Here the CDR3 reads CASSFSPDTEAFF. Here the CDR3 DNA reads TGTGCCAGCAGTTTCTCCCCGGACACTGAAGCTTTCTTT.

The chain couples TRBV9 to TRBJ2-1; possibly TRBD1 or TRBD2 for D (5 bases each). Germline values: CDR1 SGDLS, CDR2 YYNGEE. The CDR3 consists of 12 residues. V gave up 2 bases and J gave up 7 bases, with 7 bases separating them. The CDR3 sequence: CASSVEGNEQFF. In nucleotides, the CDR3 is TGTGCCAGCAGCGTTGAGGGGAATGAGCAGTTCTTC. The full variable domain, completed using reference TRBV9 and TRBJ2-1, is DSGVTQTPKHLITATGQRVTLRCSPRSGDLSVYWYQQSLDQGLQFLIQYYNGEERAKGNILERFSAQQFPDLHSELNLSSLELGDSALYFCASSVEGNEQFFGPGTRLTVL.

CDR3 nucleotides: TGTGCCAGCAGCGTCCCGTCGTCCGGGACTAGCGGGGGGGCGGATGAGCAGTTCTTC. Encoded protein: CASSVPSSGTSGGADEQFF. The chain recombines TRBV9 with TRBJ2-1, with TRBD2 identical over 16 bases. This CDR3 contains 19 residues. Germline V gene data show CDR1 as SGDLS and CDR2 as YYNGEE. After removal of 2 bases from V and 8 bases from J, the junction contained 13 bases not matched to a gene. The full variable domain, rest sourced from reference TRBV9 and TRBJ2-1, is DSGVTQTPKHLITATGQRVTLRCSPRSGDLSVYWYQQSLDQGLQFLIQYYNGEERAKGNILERFSAQQFPDLHSELNLSSLELGDSALYFCASSVPSSGTSGGADEQFFGPGTRLTVL.

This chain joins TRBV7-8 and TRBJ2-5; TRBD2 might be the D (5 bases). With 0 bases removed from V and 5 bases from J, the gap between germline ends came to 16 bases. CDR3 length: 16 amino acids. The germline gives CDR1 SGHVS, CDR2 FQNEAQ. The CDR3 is CASSLARILARETQYF. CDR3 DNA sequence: TGTGCCAGCAGCTTAGCGCGGATCCTAGCCAGGGAGACCCAGTACTTC.

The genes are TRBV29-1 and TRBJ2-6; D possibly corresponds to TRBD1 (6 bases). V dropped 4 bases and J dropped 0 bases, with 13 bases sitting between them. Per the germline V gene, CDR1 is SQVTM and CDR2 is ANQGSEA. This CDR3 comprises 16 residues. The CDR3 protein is CSVVGDTDSGANVLTF. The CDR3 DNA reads TGCAGCGTTGTGGGGGACACCGACTCTGGGGCCAACGTCCTGACTTTC. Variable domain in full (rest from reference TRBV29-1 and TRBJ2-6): SAVISQKPSRDICQRGTSLTIQCQVDSQVTMMFWYRQQPGQSLTLIATANQGSEATYESGFVIDKFPISRPNLTFSTLTVSNMSPEDSSIYLCSVVGDTDSGANVLTFGAGSRLTVL.

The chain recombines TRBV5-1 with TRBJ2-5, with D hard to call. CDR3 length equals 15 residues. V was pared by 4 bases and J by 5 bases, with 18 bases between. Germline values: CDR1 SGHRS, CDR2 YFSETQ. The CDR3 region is CASSPVAGSWETQYF. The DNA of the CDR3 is TGCGCCAGCAGCCCTGTAGCCGGGTCATGGGAGACCCAGTACTTC.

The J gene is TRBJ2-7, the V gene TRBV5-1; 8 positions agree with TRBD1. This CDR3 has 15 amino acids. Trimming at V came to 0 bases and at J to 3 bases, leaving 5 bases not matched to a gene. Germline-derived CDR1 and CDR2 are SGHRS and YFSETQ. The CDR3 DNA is TGCGCCAGCAGCTTGGCTGGACAGGGATACTACGAGCAGTACTTC. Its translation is CASSLAGQGYYEQYF.

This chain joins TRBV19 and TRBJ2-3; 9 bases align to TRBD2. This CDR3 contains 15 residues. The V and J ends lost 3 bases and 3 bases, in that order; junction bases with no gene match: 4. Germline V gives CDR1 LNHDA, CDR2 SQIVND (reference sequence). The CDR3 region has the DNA TGTGCCAGTAGTATTAGCGGGAGACCGACAGATACGCAGTATTTT. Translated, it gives CASSISGRPTDTQYF.

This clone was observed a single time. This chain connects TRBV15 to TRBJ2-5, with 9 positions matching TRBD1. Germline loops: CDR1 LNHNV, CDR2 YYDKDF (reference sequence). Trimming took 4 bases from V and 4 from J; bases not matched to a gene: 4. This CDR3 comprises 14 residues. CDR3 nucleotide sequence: TGTGCCACCAGCATGACAGGGGGTCGAGAGACCCAGTACTTC. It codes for CATSMTGGRETQYF.

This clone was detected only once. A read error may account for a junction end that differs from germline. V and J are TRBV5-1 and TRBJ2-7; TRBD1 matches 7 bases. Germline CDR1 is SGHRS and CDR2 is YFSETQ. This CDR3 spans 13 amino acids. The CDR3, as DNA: TGCGCCAGCAGCTTGGCCTTTCGGGGACAGTGGAGCTTC. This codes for CASSLAFRGQWSF.

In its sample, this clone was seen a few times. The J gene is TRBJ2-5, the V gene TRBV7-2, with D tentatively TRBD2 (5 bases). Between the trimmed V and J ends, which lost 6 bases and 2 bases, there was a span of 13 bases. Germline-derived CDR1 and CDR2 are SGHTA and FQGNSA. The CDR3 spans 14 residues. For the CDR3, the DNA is TGTGCCAGCAGTTTATCCCCGGGACAAGAGACCCAGTACTTC. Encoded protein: CASSLSPGQETQYF.

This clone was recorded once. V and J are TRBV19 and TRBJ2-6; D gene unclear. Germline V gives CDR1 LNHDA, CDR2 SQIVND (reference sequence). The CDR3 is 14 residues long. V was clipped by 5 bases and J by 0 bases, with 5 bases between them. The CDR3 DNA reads TGTGCCAGTAGTCTGAACTCTGGGGCCAACGTCCTGACTTTC. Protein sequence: CASSLNSGANVLTF.

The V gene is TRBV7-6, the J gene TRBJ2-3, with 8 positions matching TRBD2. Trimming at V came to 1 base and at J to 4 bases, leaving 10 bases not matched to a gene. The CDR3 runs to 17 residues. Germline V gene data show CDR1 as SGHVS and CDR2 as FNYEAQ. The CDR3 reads CASSLGVLAGTADTQYF. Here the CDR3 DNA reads TGTGCCAGCAGCTTAGGTGTATTAGCGGGGACCGCAGATACGCAGTATTTT.